This T cell receptor (beta chain) was profiled in a study of patients and donors after allogeneic stem cell transplantation. At least ten counts were recorded for this clonotype. The V segment lost 3 bases and the J segment 6 bases; nucleotides outside the gene matches: 7. There are 15 residues in the CDR3. Per germline, CDR1 KGHSH and CDR2 LQKENI. TCRdb processed the RT-PCR reads anew with MiXCR; each CDR3 protein has one entry. There are approximately 20,000 distinct CDR3 sequences in the sample; approximately 4.4% occur only once, and roughly 39% lies in the top ten. The chain recombines TRBV18 with TRBJ1-5, with 8 nucleotides matching TRBD1. The sample consisted of blood, either unsorted or a sorted T cell fraction (not recorded which). The receptor was derived from a human donor who was either an allogeneic HSCT recipient or a stem cell or donor lymphocyte infusion donor (not recorded which). It is not recorded whose cells these are; they may come from a transplant donor. The CDR3 nucleotides are TGTGCCAGCTCACCTGGGACAGGCGTTCGTCAGCCCCAGCATTTT. This sequence encodes CASSPGTGVRQPQHF. Together with reference TRBV18 and TRBJ1-5, the CDR3 gives the full variable domain: NAGVMQNPRHLVRRRGQEARLRCSPMKGHSHVYWYRQLPEEGLKFMVYLQKENIIDESGMPKERFSAEFPKEGPSILRIQQVVRGDSAAYFCASSPGTGVRQPQHFGDGTRLSIL.